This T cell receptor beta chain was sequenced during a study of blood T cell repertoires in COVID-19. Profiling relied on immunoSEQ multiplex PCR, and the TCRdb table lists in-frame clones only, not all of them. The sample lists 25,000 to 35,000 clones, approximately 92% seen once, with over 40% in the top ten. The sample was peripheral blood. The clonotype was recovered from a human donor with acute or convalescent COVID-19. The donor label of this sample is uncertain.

The CDR3, as DNA: TGTGCCAGTAGTACAACTAGCGGGGGACTTAGAGAGCAGTTCTTC. Its protein is CASSTTSGGLREQFF. V and J are TRBV19 and TRBJ2-1, with TRBD2 matching 11 bases. Germline-derived CDR1 and CDR2 are LNHDA and SQIVND (reference sequence). The CDR3 spans 15 residues. V shed 4 bases, J shed 10 bases, and the junction held 9 bases outside the gene matches.